This is a list of T cell receptor beta chains from one sample in a study of OX40 agonist ivuxolimab in advanced cancers. Assay used: immunoSEQ multiplex PCR; TCRdb lists only in-frame clones, some missing. In the table there are 65,000 to 90,000 clones, roughly 87% of which are singletons. The sequences come from CD4+ or CD8+ T cells sorted from blood, collected in a trial of the OX40 agonist ivuxolimab. The receptors here all came from an adult with an advanced solid tumor such as melanoma, head and neck, liver or kidney cancer. CDR3s include the opening cysteine and the closing phenylalanine or tryptophan. The D gene is left open where the match is weak. Expanded clones are given a class, and other clones once, few, many or no size at all.

D,size,J,V,CDR3,DNA
-,-,TRBJ2-7,TRBV11-3,CASSLGVGRYEQYF,TGTGCCAGCAGCTTAGGCGTGGGCCGCTACGAGCAGTACTTC
-,-,TRBJ1-4,TRBV5-4,CASSRGREEKLFF,TGTGCCAGCAGTCGGGGGAGGGAGGAAAAACTGTTTTTT
-,once,TRBJ1-1,TRBV18,CASSPGTLNTEAFF,TGTGCCAGCTCACCTGGGACATTAAACACTGAAGCTTTCTTT
-,-,TRBJ2-1,TRBV9,CASRPTRAGDNEQFF,TGTGCCAGCAGACCAACTAGGGCCGGCGACAATGAGCAGTTCTTC
-,once,TRBJ2-1,TRBV28,CASSRGGLGPYNEQFF,TGTGCCAGCAGTCGCGGGGGCCTAGGGCCCTACAATGAGCAGTTCTTC
TRBD1,-,TRBJ1-1,TRBV7-2,CASSIPGQGTEAFF,TGTGCCAGCAGCATACCGGGACAGGGGACTGAAGCTTTCTTT
TRBD2,-,TRBJ2-3,TRBV7-9,CASSGRLAGVADTQYF,TGTGCCAGCAGCGGCCGACTAGCGGGGGTGGCAGATACGCAGTATTTT
TRBD1,-,TRBJ1-1,TRBV5-1,CASSQDRVLVTEAFF,TGCGCCAGCAGCCAGGACAGGGTCTTGGTCACTGAAGCTTTCTTT
-,-,TRBJ2-5,TRBV7-2,CASTPGSVQETQYF,TGTGCCAGCACCCCTGGGAGTGTTCAAGAGACCCAGTACTTC
-,-,TRBJ2-2,TRBV28,CASSPGGAGTGELFF,TGTGCCAGCAGTCCCGGGGGAGCCGGCACCGGGGAGCTGTTTTTT
-,-,TRBJ2-7,TRBV5-1,CASSRAGSGSYEQYF,TGCGCCAGCAGCCGGGCGGGGTCAGGCTCCTACGAGCAGTACTTC
-,-,TRBJ2-7,TRBV7-8,CASSLASPVPYEQYF,TGTGCCAGCAGCTTAGCGAGTCCAGTTCCCTACGAGCAGTACTTC
-,-,TRBJ1-2,TRBV27,CAGSPRGQGNYGYTF,TGTGCCGGCAGTCCAAGAGGTCAGGGCAACTATGGCTACACCTTC
-,-,TRBJ2-4,TRBV5-1,CASSFSGGLAKNIQYF,TGCGCCAGCAGCTTCTCGGGGGGCCTAGCCAAAAACATTCAGTACTTC